The clone carrying this T cell receptor beta chain has a handful of counts. Its antigen is unidentified. Researchers defined stable Graves' hyperthyroidism as no ophthalmopathy progression within 18 months. Diagnoses were established using clinical symptoms, serum thyroxine and TRAb, thyroid ultrasound and orbital computed tomography. This record belongs to a study of T cells in Graves' hyperthyroidism and ophthalmopathy. Overall study findings and caveats: Most thyroid clonotypes expanded above 0.001 appeared in blood too.

The TCR beta CDR3 regions underwent amplification using RNA transcripts as the source. RT-PCR in the first round (using the HTBI primer set) targeted the TCR CDR3. TCRdb reanalysed the multiplex PCR reads using MiXCR and keeps one entry per CDR3 protein. Of 700,000 to 850,000 distinct CDR3 sequences in the sample, approximately 40% were seen once. CDR1 and CDR2 from the germline V gene are LNHDA and SQIVND (reference sequence). After removal of 6 bases from V and 0 bases from J, the junction contained 7 bases not matched to a gene. The CDR3 is 16 residues long. The sequenced material came from blood. The rearrangement uses TRBV19 and TRBJ2-5; TRBD1 matches 10 bases. This clonotype originated in a woman aged 40 to 50 with Graves' hyperthyroidism. The CDR3 DNA is TGTGCCAGTAGCGGAACGGACAGGGGGTACCAAGAGACCCAGTACTTC. As protein: CASSGTDRGYQETQYF.